This paragraph covers one TCR beta chain sequence. What it recognizes is unknown. The CDR3 is 16 residues long. CDR1 and CDR2 (germline): MNHEY, SMNVEV (reference sequence). Trimming stripped 0 bases from V and 0 bases from J, with 12 bases between. The data belong to a study of cytomegalovirus exposure and HLA in healthy donors. Study outcomes and limitations: Later analysis found that TCR beta chains associated with HLA were more clonally expanded than other, equally common chains.

A multiplex PCR was run with 60 Vbeta primers and 13 Jbeta primers. TCRdb's table, derived via immunoSEQ multiplex PCR, lists solely in-frame clones and lacks some. The table includes hundreds of thousands of clones, roughly 90% detected once. V is TRBV27 and J is TRBJ2-7, with D maybe TRBD2 (5 bases). This receptor was taken from a woman aged 18 to 35 in good health and CMV-seronegative. Material for sequencing was PBMCs. The CDR3 DNA sequence: TGTGCCAGCAGTTTATCAAGGGAGTGGAGCTCCTACGAGCAGTACTTC. Translation gives CASSLSREWSSYEQYF.